This T cell receptor beta chain was retrieved from a study of blood T cell repertoires in COVID-19. The overall study: The cDNA or gDNA used as material had been derived from T cells, B-cell-depleted T cells, or PBMCs.

As processed by the authors: Reference gene primer amplification in the assay estimated nucleated cell counts. Clones were sequenced by immunoSEQ multiplex PCR, and TCRdb holds only the in-frame ones, with some missing. That table gives V, J and clone size, and the DNA gave D and trimming. This sample carries under 300,000 clones, approximately 78% of them seen once, and the ten largest clones take 9.5% to 15%. The V end lost 8 bases, the J end lost 0 bases, and 7 bases lay between the germline ends. Germline assignment: CDR1 SQVTM and CDR2 ANQGSEA. The CDR3 extends over 11 amino acids. The material sequenced was peripheral blood. The chain carries TRBV29-1 and TRBJ1-1; D not certain. The sequence derives from a woman in her sixties with active or convalescent COVID-19. The CDR3: CSITLNTEAFF. The CDR3 bases are TGCAGCATAACACTGAACACTGAAGCTTTCTTT.